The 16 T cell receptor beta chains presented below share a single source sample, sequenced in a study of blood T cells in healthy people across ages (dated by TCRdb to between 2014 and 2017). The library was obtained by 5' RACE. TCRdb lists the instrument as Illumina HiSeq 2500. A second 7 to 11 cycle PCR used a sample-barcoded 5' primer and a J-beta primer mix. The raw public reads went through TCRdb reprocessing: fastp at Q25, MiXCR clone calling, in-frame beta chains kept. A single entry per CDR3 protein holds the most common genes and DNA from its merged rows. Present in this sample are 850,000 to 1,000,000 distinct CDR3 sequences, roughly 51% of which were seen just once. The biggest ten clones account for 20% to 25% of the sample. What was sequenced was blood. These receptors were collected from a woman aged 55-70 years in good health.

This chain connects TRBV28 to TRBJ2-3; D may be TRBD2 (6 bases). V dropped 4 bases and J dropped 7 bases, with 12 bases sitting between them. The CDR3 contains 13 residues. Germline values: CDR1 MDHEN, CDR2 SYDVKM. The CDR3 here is CASSSSGGNTQYF. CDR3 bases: TGTGCCAGCAGTTCATCCGGGGGTAATACGCAGTATTTT.

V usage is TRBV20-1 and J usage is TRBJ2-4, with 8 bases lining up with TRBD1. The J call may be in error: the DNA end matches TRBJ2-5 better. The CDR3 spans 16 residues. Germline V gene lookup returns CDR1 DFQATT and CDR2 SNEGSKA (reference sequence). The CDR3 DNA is TGCAGTGCTAGAGATGTGGCCAGGGGGCGGGAAGAGACCCAGTACTTC. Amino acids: CSARDVARGREETQYF.

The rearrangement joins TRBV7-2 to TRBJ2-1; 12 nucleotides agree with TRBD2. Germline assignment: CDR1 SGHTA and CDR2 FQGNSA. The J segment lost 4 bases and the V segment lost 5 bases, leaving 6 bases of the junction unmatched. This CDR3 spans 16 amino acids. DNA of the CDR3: TGTGCCAGCAGCGCTATGGGACTAGCGGGTTACAATGAGCAGTTCTTC. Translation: CASSAMGLAGYNEQFF.

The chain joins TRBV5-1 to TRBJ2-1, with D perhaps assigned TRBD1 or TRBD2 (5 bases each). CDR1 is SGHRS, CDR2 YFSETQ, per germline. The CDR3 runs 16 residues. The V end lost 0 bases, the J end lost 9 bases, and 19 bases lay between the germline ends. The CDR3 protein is CASSLDGTQPWVEQFF. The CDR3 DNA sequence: TGCGCCAGCAGCTTGGACGGGACCCAACCTTGGGTTGAGCAGTTCTTC.

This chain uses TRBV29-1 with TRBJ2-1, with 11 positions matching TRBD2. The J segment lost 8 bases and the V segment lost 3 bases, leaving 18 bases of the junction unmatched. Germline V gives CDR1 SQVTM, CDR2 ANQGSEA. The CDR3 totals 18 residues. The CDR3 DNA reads TGCAGCGTTGACAGACCAAGATACTCTAGCGGGAGGATCCATGAGCAGTTCTTC. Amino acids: CSVDRPRYSSGRIHEQFF.

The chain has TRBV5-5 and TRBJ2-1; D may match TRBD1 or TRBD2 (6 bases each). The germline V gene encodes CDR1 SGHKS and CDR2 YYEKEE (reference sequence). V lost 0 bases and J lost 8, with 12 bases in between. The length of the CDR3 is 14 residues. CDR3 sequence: CASSLGGARDEQFF. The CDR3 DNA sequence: TGTGCCAGCAGCTTGGGGGGGGCGCGTGATGAGCAGTTCTTC.

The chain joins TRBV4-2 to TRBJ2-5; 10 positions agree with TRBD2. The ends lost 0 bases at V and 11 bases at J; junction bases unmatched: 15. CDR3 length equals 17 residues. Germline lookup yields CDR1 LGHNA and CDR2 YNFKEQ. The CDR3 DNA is TGTGCCAGCAGCCAAGAAGGTAGCGGGAGGCTCTCAAATGAGCAGTACTTC. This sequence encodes CASSQEGSGRLSNEQYF.

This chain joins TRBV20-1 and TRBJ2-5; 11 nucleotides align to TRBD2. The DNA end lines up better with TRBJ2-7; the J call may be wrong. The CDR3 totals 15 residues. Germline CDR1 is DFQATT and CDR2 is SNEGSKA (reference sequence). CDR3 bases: TGCAGTGCTAGAGACCAACTAGCGGGGGCCGGCGAGCAGTACTTC. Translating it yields CSARDQLAGAGEQYF.

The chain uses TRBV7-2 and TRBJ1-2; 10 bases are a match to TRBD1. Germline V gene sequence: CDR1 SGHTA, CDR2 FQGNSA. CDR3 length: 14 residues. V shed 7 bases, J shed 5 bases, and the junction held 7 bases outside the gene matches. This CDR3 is CASNDRGQGYGYTF. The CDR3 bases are TGTGCCAGCAATGACAGGGGGCAAGGGTATGGCTACACCTTC.

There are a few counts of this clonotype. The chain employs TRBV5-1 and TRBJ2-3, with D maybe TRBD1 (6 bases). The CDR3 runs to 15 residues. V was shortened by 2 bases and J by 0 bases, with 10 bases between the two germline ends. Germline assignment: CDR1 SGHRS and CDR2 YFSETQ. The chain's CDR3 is CASSFTGKSTDTQYF. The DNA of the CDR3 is TGCGCCAGCAGCTTTACAGGGAAAAGCACAGATACGCAGTATTTT.

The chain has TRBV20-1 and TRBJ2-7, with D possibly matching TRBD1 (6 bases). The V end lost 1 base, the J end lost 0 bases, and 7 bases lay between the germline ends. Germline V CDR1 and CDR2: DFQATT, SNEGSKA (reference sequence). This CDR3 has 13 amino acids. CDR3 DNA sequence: TGCAGTGCTAGAGGGACAGCCTCCTACGAGCAGTACTTC. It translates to CSARGTASYEQYF.

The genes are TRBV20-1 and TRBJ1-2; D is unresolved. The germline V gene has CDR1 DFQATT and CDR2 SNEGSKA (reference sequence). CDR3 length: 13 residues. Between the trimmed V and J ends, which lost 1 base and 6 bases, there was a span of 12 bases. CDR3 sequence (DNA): TGCAGTGCTAGAGCCCCCCACGAAAATGGCTACACCTTC. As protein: CSARAPHENGYTF.

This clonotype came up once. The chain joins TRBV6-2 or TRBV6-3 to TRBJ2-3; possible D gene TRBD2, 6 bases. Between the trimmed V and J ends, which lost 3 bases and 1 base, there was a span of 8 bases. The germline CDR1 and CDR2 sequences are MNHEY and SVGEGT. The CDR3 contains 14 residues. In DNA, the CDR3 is TGTGCCAGCAGTTATGCTAGCGGCACAGATACGCAGTATTTT. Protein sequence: CASSYASGTDTQYF.

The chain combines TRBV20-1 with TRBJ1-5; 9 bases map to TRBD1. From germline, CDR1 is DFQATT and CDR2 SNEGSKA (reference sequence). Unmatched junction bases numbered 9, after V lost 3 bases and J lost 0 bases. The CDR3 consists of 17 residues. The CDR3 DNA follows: TGCAGTGCTAGGACAGCAACAGGGGGCCTTAGCAATCAGCCCCAGCATTTT. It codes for CSARTATGGLSNQPQHF.

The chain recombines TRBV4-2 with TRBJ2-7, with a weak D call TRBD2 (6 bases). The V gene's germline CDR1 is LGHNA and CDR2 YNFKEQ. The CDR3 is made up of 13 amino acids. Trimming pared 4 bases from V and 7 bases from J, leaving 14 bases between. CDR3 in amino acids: CASSREVESEQYF. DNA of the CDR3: TGTGCCAGCAGCCGGGAGGTAGAAAGTGAGCAGTACTTC.

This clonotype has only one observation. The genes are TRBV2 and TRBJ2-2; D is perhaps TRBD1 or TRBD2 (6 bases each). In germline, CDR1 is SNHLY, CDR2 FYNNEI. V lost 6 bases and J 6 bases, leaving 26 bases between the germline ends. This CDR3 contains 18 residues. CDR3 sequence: CASRGGDEPGEFAGELFF. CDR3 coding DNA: TGTGCCAGCAGGGGAGGAGACGAACCAGGGGAATTTGCCGGGGAGCTGTTTTTT. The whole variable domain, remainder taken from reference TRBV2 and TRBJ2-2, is EPEVTQTPSHQVTQMGQEVILRCVPISNHLYFYWYRQILGQKVEFLVSFYNNEISEKSEIFDDQFSVERPDGSNFTLKIRSTKLEDSAMYFCASRGGDEPGEFAGELFFGEGSRLTVL.